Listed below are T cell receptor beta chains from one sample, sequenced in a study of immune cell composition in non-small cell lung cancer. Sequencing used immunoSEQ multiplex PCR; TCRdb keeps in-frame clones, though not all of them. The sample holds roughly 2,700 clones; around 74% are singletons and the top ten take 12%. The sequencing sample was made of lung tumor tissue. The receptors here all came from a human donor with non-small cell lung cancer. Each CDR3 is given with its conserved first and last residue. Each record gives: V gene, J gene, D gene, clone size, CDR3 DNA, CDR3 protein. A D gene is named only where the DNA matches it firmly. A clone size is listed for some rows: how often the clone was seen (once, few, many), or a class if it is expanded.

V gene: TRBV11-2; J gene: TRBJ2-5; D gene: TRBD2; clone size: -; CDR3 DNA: TGTGCCAGCAGCCCGAGGCTGGGTTTAGCGGGGGGGCAAGAGACCCAGTACTTC; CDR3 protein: CASSPRLGLAGGQETQYF
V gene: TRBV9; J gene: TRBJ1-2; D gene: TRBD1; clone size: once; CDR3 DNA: TGTGCCAGCAGCGCCAGGGGAGGGGGACAGGGGAAGTTTGGCTACACCTTC; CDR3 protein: CASSARGGGQGKFGYTF
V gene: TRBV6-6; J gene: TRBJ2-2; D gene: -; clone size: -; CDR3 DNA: TGTGCCAGCAGTCCGGGGGGCAGGAACACCGGGGAGCTGTTTTTT; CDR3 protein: CASSPGGRNTGELFF
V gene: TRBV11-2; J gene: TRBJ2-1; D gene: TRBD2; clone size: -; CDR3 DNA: TGTGCCAGCAGCCCGGGGGGGGGAGCGGGGATTGCCAATGAGCAGTTCTTC; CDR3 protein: CASSPGGGAGIANEQFF
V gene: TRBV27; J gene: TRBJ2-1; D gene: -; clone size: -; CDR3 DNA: TGTGCCAGCAGGACAGGCGCGACCAATGAGCAGTTCTTC; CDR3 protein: CASRTGATNEQFF
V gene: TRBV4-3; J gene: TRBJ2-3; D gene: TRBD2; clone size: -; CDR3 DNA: TGCGCCAGCAGCCAATCGGCGGACGGGAGGGATACGCAGTATTTT; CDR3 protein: CASSQSADGRDTQYF
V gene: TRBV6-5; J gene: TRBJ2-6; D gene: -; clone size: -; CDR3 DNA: TGTGCCAGCAGCCCCCCCAGGGCCGATTGGGTCCTGACTTTC; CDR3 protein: CASSPPRADWVLTF
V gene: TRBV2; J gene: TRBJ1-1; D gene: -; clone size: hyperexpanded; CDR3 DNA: TGTGCCAGCACGTCCGAGACAACGAACACTGAAGCTTTCTTT; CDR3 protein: CASTSETTNTEAFF
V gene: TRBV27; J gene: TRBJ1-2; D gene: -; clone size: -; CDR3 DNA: TGTGCCAGCAGCCCTCTGGGCGGGGACTACTATGGCTACACCTTC; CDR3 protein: CASSPLGGDYYGYTF
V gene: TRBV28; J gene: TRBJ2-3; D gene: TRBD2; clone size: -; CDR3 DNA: TGTGCCAGCAGTATTAGCGGGGGGGCCTCCGTGGGAGATACGCAGTATTTT; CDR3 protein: CASSISGGASVGDTQYF
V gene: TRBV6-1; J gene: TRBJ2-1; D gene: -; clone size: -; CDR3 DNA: TGTGCCAGCACCCCCTACTCCTACAATGAGCAGTTCTTC; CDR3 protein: CASTPYSYNEQFF
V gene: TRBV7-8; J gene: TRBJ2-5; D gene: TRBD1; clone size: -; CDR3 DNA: TGTGCCAGCACCAGGGACAGGGGGCATGGAGAGACCCAGTACTTC; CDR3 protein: CASTRDRGHGETQYF
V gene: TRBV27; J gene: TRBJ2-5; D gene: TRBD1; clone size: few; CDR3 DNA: TGTGCCAGCAGTCCCCGACAGGGGGCTGACCAAGAGACCCAGTACTTC; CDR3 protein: CASSPRQGADQETQYF
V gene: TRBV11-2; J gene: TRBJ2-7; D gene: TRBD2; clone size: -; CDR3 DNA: TGTGCCAGCACCCACCCCCCGGGGGGCTCCTACGAGCAGTACTTC; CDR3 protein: CASTHPPGGSYEQYF
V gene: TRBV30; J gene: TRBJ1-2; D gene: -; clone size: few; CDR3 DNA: TGTGCCTGGAGCCCTGGACTGTATGGCTACACCTTC; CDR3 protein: CAWSPGLYGYTF
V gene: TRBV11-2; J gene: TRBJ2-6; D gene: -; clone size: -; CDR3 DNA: TGTGCCAGCAGCTTAGTAGGGGCTGGGGCCAACGTCCTGACTTTC; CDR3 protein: CASSLVGAGANVLTF
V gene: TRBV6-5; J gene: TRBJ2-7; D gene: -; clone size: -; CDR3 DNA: TGTGCCAGCAGAGACAGGCAAGCCTACGAGCAGTACTTC; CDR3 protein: CASRDRQAYEQYF
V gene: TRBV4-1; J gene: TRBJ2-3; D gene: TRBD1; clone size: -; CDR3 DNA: TGCGCCAGCAGCTCGGACAGGGGGCGTAGCACAGATACGCAGTATTTT; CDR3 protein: CASSSDRGRSTDTQYF
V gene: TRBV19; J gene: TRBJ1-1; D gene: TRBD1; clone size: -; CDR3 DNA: TGTGCCAGTAGTCCGGGGACAGGGAGGACTGAAGCTTTCTTT; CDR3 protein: CASSPGTGRTEAFF
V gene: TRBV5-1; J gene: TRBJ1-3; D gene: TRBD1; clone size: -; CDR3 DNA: TGCGCCAGCAGCTTGGGGGACAGCGTCTCGGGAGCTGGAAACACCATATATTTT; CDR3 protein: CASSLGDSVSGAGNTIYF
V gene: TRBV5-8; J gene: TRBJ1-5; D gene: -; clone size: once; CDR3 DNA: TGTGCCAGCAGCTTCGCGCGGGGGGCCCAGGGTCAGCCCCAGCATTTT; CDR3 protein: CASSFARGAQGQPQHF
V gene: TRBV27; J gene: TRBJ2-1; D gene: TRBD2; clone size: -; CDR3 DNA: TGTGCCAGCAGTTCCTCGACTAGCGGCTACAATGAGCAGTTCTTC; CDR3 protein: CASSSSTSGYNEQFF
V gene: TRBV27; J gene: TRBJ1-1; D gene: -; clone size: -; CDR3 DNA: TGTGCCAGCAGTTTGATGGGGGGGCACACTGAAGCTTTCTTT; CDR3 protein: CASSLMGGHTEAFF
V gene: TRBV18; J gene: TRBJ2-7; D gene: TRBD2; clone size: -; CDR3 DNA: TGTGCCAGCTCACCACCGAGTCGGGGGGCCTACGAGCAGTACTTC; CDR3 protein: CASSPPSRGAYEQYF
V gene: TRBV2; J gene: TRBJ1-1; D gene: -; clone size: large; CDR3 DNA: TGTGCCAGCAGTGGAAGCCGACTGAGGAACACTGAAGCTTTCTTT; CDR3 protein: CASSGSRLRNTEAFF
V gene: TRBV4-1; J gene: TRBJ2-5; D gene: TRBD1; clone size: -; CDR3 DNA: TGCGCCAGCAGGGGACAGGGGGCAATGGAGACCCAGTACTTC; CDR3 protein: CASRGQGAMETQYF
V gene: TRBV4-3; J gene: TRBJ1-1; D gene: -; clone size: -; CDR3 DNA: TGCGCCAGCAGCCAAGTAGACAAGAACACTGAAGCTTTCTTT; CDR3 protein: CASSQVDKNTEAFF
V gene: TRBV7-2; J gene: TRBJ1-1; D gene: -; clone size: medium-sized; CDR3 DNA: TGTGCCAGCAGCCCAACAGAATCGGCTGAAGCTTTCTTT; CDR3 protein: CASSPTESAEAFF
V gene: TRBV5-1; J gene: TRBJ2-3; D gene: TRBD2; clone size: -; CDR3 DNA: TGCGCCAGCAGCTTTGGACTAGCGGGTGCCGATACGCAGTATTTT; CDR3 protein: CASSFGLAGADTQYF
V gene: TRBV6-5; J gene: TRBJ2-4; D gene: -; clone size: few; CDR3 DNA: TGTGCCAGCAGTATGCCGGGAGAAAACATTCAGTACTTC; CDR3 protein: CASSMPGENIQYF
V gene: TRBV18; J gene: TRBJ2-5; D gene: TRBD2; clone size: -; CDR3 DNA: TGTGCCAGCTCACCAAAATCCGGGACTAGAGAGACCCAGTACTTC; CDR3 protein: CASSPKSGTRETQYF
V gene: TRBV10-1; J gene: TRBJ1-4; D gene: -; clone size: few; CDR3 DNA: TGCGCCAGCAGTGACAGGGTCGACGAAAAACTGTTTTTT; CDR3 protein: CASSDRVDEKLFF
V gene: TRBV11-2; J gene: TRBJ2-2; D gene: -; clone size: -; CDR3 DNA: TGTGCCAGCAGCCGAGACGGCAGGGGTAACACCGGGGAGCTGTTTTTT; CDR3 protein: CASSRDGRGNTGELFF
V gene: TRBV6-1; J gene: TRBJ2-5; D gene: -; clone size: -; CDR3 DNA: TGTGCCAGCAGTGAAATGCACCAGTACCAAGAGACCCAGTACTTC; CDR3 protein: CASSEMHQYQETQYF
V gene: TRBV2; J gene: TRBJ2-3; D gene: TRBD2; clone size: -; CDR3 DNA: TGTGCCAGCATGGTCGAGCGGGGGGGCCCAGATACGCAGTATTTT; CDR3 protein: CASMVERGGPDTQYF
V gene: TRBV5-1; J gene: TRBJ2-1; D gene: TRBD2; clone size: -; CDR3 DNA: TGCGCCAGCAGCGCTACTAGCGGGGGCTATGAGCAGTTCTTC; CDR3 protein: CASSATSGGYEQFF
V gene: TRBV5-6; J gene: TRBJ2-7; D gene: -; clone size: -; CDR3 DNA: TGTGCCAGCAGCTTGACCAGGGCTAACGAGCAGTACTTC; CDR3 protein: CASSLTRANEQYF
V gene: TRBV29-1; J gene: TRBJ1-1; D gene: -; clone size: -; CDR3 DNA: TGCAGCGTGCGACGGGGGGGTAGGAACACTGAAGCTTTCTTT; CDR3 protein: CSVRRGGRNTEAFF
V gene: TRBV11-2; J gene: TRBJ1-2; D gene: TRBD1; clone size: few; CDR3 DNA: TGTGCCAGCAGCTTAGGGAAAGGGGGCTGGTATGGCTACACCTTC; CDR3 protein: CASSLGKGGWYGYTF
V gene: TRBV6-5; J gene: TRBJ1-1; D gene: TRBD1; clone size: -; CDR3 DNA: TGTGCCAGCAGTTACGGGACAGGGACTGAAGCTTTCTTT; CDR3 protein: CASSYGTGTEAFF
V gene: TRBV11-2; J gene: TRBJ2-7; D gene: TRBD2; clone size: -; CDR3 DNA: TGTGCCAGCAGCGCCCGGACTAGCGGGGGTGGCGAGCAGTACTTC; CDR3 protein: CASSARTSGGGEQYF
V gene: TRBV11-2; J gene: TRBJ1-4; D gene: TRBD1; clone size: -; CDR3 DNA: TGTGCCAGCAGCGTGCGGACAGGGGCCGAAAAACTGTTTTTT; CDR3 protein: CASSVRTGAEKLFF
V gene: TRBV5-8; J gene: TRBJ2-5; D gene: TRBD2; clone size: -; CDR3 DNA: TGTGCCAGCAGCAGGGCGGGAGGGGGCGCTCCGGAGACCCAGTACTTC; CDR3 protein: CASSRAGGGAPETQYF
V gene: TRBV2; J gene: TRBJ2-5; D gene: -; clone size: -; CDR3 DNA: TGTGCCAGCAGTGTAATAGGGGTAGAGACCCAGTACTTC; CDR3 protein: CASSVIGVETQYF
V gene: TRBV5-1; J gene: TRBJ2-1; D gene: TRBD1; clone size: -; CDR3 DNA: TGCGCCAGCAGCTTGGGCAGGGGGCTGGACAATGAGCAGTTCTTC; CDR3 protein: CASSLGRGLDNEQFF
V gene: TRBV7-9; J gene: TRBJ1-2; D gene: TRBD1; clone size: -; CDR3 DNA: TGTGCCAGCAGCTTAGGCGTTTCGGGACAGTATGGCTACACCTTC; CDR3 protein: CASSLGVSGQYGYTF
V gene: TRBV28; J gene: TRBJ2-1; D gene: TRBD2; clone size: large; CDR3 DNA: TGTGCCAGCAGTTTTTCAGGACTAGCGGGGATCAATGAGCAGTTCTTC; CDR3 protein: CASSFSGLAGINEQFF
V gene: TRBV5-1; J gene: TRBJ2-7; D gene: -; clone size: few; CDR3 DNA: TGCGCCAGCAGCTTAGTTACAGGAGTAGGTCTCTACGAGCAGTACTTC; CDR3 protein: CASSLVTGVGLYEQYF
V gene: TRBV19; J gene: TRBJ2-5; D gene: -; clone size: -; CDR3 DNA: TGTGCCAGTAGAGGAGGAACTAGTGGAGAGACCCAGTACTTC; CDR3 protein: CASRGGTSGETQYF
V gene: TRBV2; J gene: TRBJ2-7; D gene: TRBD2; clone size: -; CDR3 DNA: TGTGCCAGCAGTGAAGGGAGCGGGGGCCGCTCCTACGAGCAGTACTTC; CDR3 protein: CASSEGSGGRSYEQYF
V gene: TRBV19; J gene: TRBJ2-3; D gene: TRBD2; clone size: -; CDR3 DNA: TGTGCCAGTAGTCCGAAGACCGGGACTAGCGGGCAAGATACGCAGTATTTT; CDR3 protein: CASSPKTGTSGQDTQYF
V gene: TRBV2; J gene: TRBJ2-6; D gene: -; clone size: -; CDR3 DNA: TGTGCCAGCAGTACGAGGCCCCTCGGGTTCTCTGGGGCCAACGTCCTGACTTTC; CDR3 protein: CASSTRPLGFSGANVLTF
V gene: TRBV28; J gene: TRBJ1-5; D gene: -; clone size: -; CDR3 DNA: TGTGCCATCGCGCGTGGCGGGAGCAATCAGCCCCAGCATTTT; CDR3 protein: CAIARGGSNQPQHF
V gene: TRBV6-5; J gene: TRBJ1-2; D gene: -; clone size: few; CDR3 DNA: TGTGCCAGCAGTTTTAGAGGCTATGGCTACACCTTC; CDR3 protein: CASSFRGYGYTF
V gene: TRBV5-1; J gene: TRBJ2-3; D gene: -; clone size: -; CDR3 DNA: TGCGCCAGCAGAATTCAAGGGGAATCGGATACGCAGTATTTT; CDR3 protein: CASRIQGESDTQYF
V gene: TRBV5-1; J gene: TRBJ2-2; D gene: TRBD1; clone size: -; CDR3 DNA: TGCGCCAGCAGGACCCATCATGGACAGGGGGACCCCGGGGAGCTGTTTTTT; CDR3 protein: CASRTHHGQGDPGELFF